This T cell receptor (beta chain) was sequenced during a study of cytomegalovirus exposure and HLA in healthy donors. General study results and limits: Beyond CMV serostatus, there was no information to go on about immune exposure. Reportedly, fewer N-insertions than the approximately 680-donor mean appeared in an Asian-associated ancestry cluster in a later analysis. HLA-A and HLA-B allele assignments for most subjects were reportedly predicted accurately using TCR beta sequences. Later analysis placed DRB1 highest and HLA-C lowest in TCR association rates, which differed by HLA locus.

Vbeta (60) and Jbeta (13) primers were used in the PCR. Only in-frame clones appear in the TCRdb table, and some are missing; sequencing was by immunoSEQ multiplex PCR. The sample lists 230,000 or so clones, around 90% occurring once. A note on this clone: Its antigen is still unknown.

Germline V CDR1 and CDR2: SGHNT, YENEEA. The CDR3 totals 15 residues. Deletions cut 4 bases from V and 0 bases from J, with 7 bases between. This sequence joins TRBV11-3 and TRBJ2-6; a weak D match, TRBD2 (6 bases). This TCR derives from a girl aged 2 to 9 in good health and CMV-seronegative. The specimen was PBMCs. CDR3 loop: CASSSGLSGANVLTF. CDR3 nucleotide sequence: TGTGCCAGCAGCTCGGGACTCTCTGGGGCCAACGTCCTGACTTTC.